The 6 T cell receptor beta chains reported below all come from one sample, sequenced in a study of blood T cell repertoires in COVID-19. Using immunoSEQ multiplex PCR, the repertoire was profiled, and TCRdb retains in-frame clones only, with some absent. Found here are about 200,000 clones, 70% to 90% of them singletons; the top ten hold 3% to 4.5%. Sequencing was carried out using PBMCs or T cells enriched from blood (not recorded which). Receptors were obtained from a woman aged 40 to 50 with acute COVID-19.

The chain employs TRBV7-2 and TRBJ2-7; 7 bases agree with TRBD2. V was pared by 3 bases and J by 5 bases, with 7 bases of the junction left unmatched. The length of the CDR3 is 14 residues. The germline V gene has CDR1 SGHTA and CDR2 FQGNSA. The CDR3 region has the DNA TGTGCCAGCAGCTTTTCCGGGGGAGGGAACGAGCAGTACTTC. Translated: CASSFSGGGNEQYF.

The genes are TRBV28 and TRBJ2-2, with D perhaps matching TRBD1 (5 bases). The CDR3 is 15 residues long. Trimming cost V 3 bases and J 0 bases, with 8 bases left between them. The germline V gene encodes CDR1 MDHEN and CDR2 SYDVKM. CDR3 sequence (DNA): TGTGCCAGCAGTTTTGGCAGGGCGAACACCGGGGAGCTGTTTTTT. Its translation: CASSFGRANTGELFF.

The V and J genes are TRBV2 and TRBJ2-7; 9 bases align to TRBD1. V dropped 3 bases and J dropped 2; count of bases not matched to a gene: 2. Germline assignment: CDR1 SNHLY and CDR2 FYNNEI. CDR3 length: 14 residues. CDR3 loop: CASSEDRGTYEQYF. The DNA of the CDR3 is TGTGCCAGCAGTGAGGACAGGGGCACCTACGAGCAGTACTTC.

The chain links TRBV3-1 (or the pseudogene TRBV3-2) to TRBJ1-1; D call uncertain. The germline V gene encodes CDR1 LGHDT and CDR2 YNNKEL (reference sequence). V was cut by 2 bases and J by 8 bases, with 9 bases left in between. The CDR3 has 12 amino acids. CDR3 DNA sequence: TGTGCCAGCAGCCAACCCCGCGGAGAAGCTTTCTTT. Translation gives CASSQPRGEAFF.

The sample holds a few counts of this clone. V gene TRBV7-2 combines with J gene TRBJ2-7; 12 bases match TRBD1. Losses at the gene ends were 0 bases for V and 6 bases for J; bases not matched to a gene: 3. Germline V lookup: CDR1 SGHTA, CDR2 FQGNSA. CDR3 size: 15 residues. The CDR3 DNA reads TGTGCCAGCAGCTTAGCGGGACAGGGGGCGAGCGAGCAGTACTTC. Encoded protein: CASSLAGQGASEQYF.

Regarding this clone: The CDR3 does not close with the conserved phenylalanine or tryptophan, likely indicating a read error. Because the CDR3's place on the DNA is in doubt, the DNA is left out and the CDR3 is given as listed by TCRdb. This chain links TRBV7-9 with TRBJ1-3; the table assigns TRBD1, which was not confirmed against the DNA. The CDR3 spans 11 residues, counting both ends. In germline, CDR1 is SEHNR, CDR2 FQNEAQ (reference sequence). The CDR3 loop reads CASSPQDTPSL.